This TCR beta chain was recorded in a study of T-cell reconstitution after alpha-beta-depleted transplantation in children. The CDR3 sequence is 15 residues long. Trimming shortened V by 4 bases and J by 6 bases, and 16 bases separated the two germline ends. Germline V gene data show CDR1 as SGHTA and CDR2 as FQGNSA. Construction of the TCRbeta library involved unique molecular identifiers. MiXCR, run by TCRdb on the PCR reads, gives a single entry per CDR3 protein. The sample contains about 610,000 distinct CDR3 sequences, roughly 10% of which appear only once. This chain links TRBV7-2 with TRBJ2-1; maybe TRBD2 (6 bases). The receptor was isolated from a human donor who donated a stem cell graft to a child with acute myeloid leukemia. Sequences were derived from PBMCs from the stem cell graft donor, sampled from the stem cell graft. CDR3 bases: TGTGCCAGCAGCTCGCAAATGGGGGGATTCAATGAGCAGTTCTTC. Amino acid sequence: CASSSQMGGFNEQFF. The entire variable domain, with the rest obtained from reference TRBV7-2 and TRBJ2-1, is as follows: GAGVSQSPSNKVTEKGKDVELRCDPISGHTALYWYRQSLGQGLEFLIYFQGNSAPDKSGLPSDRFSAERTGGSVSTLTIQRTQQEDSAVYLCASSSQMGGFNEQFFGPGTRLTVL.